A selection of T cell receptor beta chains follows, all from one sample in a study of CD8+ T cells in alopecia areata. Using immunoSEQ multiplex PCR, the repertoire was profiled, and TCRdb retains in-frame clones only, with some absent. The table has about 190,000 clones, 50% to 60% seen once. The sample was CD4+ T cells sorted from blood, taken at week 4, from a patient treated with tofacitinib. These TCRs come from a human donor with alopecia areata. Both conserved end residues are part of each CDR3. Fields, in order: V gene, D gene, J gene, clone size, CDR3 DNA, CDR3 protein. The D gene is left open where the match is weak. Clone size is given for some rows only: seen once, a few or many times, or a class if the clone is expanded.

TRBV7-2,.,TRBJ1-3,.,TGTGCCAGCAGCCGGGAGGGGAACTCTGGAAACACCATATATTTT,CASSREGNSGNTIYF
TRBV29-1,.,TRBJ2-2,.,TGCAGCGCTTGGACAGCTTCGAACACCGGGGAGCTGTTTTTT,CSAWTASNTGELFF
TRBV5-1,.,TRBJ2-5,few,TGCGCCAGCAGCTTATTCGGCCAAGAGACCCAGTACTTC,CASSLFGQETQYF
TRBV15,.,TRBJ2-1,few,TGTGCCACCAGCAGTTTTTTAGCGGAGGGGAATGAGCAGTTCTTC,CATSSFLAEGNEQFF
TRBV30,.,TRBJ2-4,.,TGTGCCTGGAGTGTACAGGGAGGGGCGGGCATTCAGTACTTC,CAWSVQGGAGIQYF
TRBV7-2,TRBD2,TRBJ2-3,few,TGTGCCAGCAGGGAAACTAGCGGGAGCACAGATACGCAGTATTTT,CASRETSGSTDTQYF
TRBV29-1,.,TRBJ1-1,few,TGCAGCGTTGAGCTGGACATTGGCGCTTTCTTT,CSVELDIGAFF
TRBV29-1,.,TRBJ2-1,.,TGCAGCGTTGGAAGGGCAAGCTCCTACAATGAGCAGTTCTTC,CSVGRASSYNEQFF
TRBV30,.,TRBJ2-6,.,TGTGCCTGGAGGTGGGGGTCTGGGGCCAACGTCCTGACTTTC,CAWRWGSGANVLTF
TRBV11-2,.,TRBJ2-5,.,TGTGCCAGCAGCCAGACTATGGAGACCCAGTACTTC,CASSQTMETQYF
TRBV28,.,TRBJ1-1,.,TGTGCCAGCAGTTCTCTGGGGGCGCGTAGTGAAGCTTTCTTT,CASSSLGARSEAFF
TRBV2,.,TRBJ2-5,.,TGTGCCAGCAGCCTCGGACAGAGACAAGAGACCCAGTACTTC,CASSLGQRQETQYF
TRBV9,.,TRBJ1-5,.,TGTGCCAGCAGCGTAGGAGCGGACGGCAGTCAGCCCCAGCATTTT,CASSVGADGSQPQHF
TRBV2,.,TRBJ2-6,once,TGTGCCAGCTGCCTCTCTGGGGCCAACGTCCTGACTTTC,CASCLSGANVLTF
TRBV29-1,.,TRBJ1-1,.,TGCAGCGTGCTACAGCTTAGGGAGGGAAAAGCTTTCTTT,CSVLQLREGKAFF
TRBV6-5,.,TRBJ1-2,.,TGTGCCAGCAGGTTGGGGGGGTCTTACTATGGCTACACCTTC,CASRLGGSYYGYTF
TRBV30,.,TRBJ1-2,.,TGTGCCTGGAGTACCGCAGACCTCTATGGCTACACCTTC,CAWSTADLYGYTF
TRBV5-6,.,TRBJ1-2,.,TGTGCCAGCAGCTTGGCCACAGGCTTTGAGGGCTACACCTTC,CASSLATGFEGYTF
TRBV6-6,.,TRBJ2-1,.,TGTGCCAGCAGCGGATACTCCTACAATGAGCAGTTCTTC,CASSGYSYNEQFF